This TCR beta chain was sequenced for a study of blood T cell repertoires in COVID-19. Study-wide context: Nucleic acid was either cDNA or gDNA, and it came from T cells, B-cell-depleted T cells, or PBMCs.

Measured with immunoSEQ multiplex PCR; TCRdb has only the in-frame clones, and not every one. The sample holds about 220,000 clones, 84% seen once. Recruits, aged 18 to 89 years, lived in 24 US areas. Clinical histories supplied by participants themselves formed the basis of cohort assignment. Germline-derived CDR1 and CDR2 are SGDLS and YYNGEE. Trimming pared 4 bases from V and 8 bases from J, leaving 18 bases between. The CDR3 covers 15 residues. The clonotype originates from a woman aged 40 to 55 who had recovered from COVID-19. Specimen: PBMCs or T cells enriched from blood (not recorded which). The V call is TRBV9, the J call TRBJ2-2; D perhaps matches TRBD1 (6 bases). The CDR3 sequence: CASSLTGNSRGELFF. The CDR3 DNA follows: TGTGCCAGCAGCCTCACAGGGAACTCCAGGGGGGAGCTGTTTTTT.